These 28 T cell receptor beta chains came from one sample sequenced in a study of T-cell reconstitution after alpha-beta-depleted transplantation in children. TCRbeta library preparation incorporated unique molecular identifiers. TCRdb reanalysed the PCR reads using MiXCR and keeps one entry per CDR3 protein. The table shows about 200,000 distinct CDR3 sequences, with approximately 6.8% occurring only once. The input for sequencing was PBMCs, taken before TCRalphabeta/CD19-depleted stem cell transplant. The receptor source for this set is a girl under three years old with combined immunodeficiency, due to receive a stem cell transplant.

This clonotype was detected ten times or more. V is TRBV7-9 and J is TRBJ1-1, with D perhaps matching TRBD1 (6 bases). Germline-derived CDR1 and CDR2 are SEHNR and FQNEAQ (reference sequence). The CDR3 is made up of 13 amino acids. Trimming left V 3 bases short and J 7 bases short, with 12 bases between. CDR3 region: CASSFGQPNEAFF. Written as DNA, the CDR3 is TGTGCCAGCAGCTTCGGACAGCCGAATGAAGCTTTCTTT.

There are many counts of this clonotype. The rearrangement joins TRBV7-3 to TRBJ2-1; a weak D match, TRBD1 (6 bases). The CDR3 loop spans 14 amino acids. Deletions cut 5 bases from V and 4 bases from J, with 12 bases between. Germline V gene data show CDR1 as SGHTA and CDR2 as FQGTGA. CDR3 protein: CASSPTGLYNEQFF. CDR3 DNA sequence: TGTGCCAGCAGCCCGACAGGACTTTACAATGAGCAGTTCTTC.

The V and J genes are TRBV7-3 and TRBJ1-2; TRBD1 is a possible D gene (6 bases). The CDR3 contains 13 residues. Germline loops: CDR1 SGHTA, CDR2 FQGTGA. Trimming took off 3 bases at V and 8 bases at J, with 13 bases between the two ends. CDR3 nucleotides: TGTGCCAGCAGCTTGGGGGCGAGGTACGGCTACACCTTC. This encodes CASSLGARYGYTF. The whole variable domain, filled in from reference TRBV7-3 and TRBJ1-2, reads GAGVSQTPSNKVTEKGKYVELRCDPISGHTALYWYRQSLGQGPEFLIYFQGTGAADDSGLPNDRFFAVRPEGSVSTLKIQRTERGDSAVYLCASSLGARYGYTFGSGTRLTVV.

This clonotype was recorded at least ten times. The chain carries TRBV27 and TRBJ2-1; D gene uncertain. CDR3 length: 15 residues. Looked up from germline, CDR1 is MNHEY and CDR2 is SMNVEV (reference sequence). Trimming took 6 bases from V and 0 from J, leaving 12 bases between them. The DNA for the CDR3 is TGTGCCAGCAGCGATTCAGCTAGCTCCTACAATGAGCAGTTCTTC. Its translation is CASSDSASSYNEQFF.

Ten or more counts support this clonotype. A junction boundary mismatches the germline segment, possibly from a read error. The chain links TRBV4-3 to TRBJ2-5; D is possibly TRBD1 (6 bases). Germline assignment: CDR1 LGHNA and CDR2 YSLEER. The CDR3 contains 16 residues. CDR3 DNA: TGCGCCAGCAGCCAAGATTGGCAGGGACAACAAGAGATCCAGTACTTC. It codes for CASSQDWQGQQEIQYF.

This clonotype was found many times. The V and J genes are TRBV19 and TRBJ1-2; D is possibly TRBD1 (5 bases). The CDR3 consists of 14 residues. The germline V gene has CDR1 LNHDA and CDR2 SQIVND (reference sequence). Trimming pared 4 bases from V and 4 bases from J, leaving 13 bases between. The CDR3 DNA is TGTGCCAGTAGTAAAACGGGACTCAGCTATGGCTACACCTTC. This encodes CASSKTGLSYGYTF.

This rearrangement joins TRBV12-3 or TRBV12-4 to TRBJ2-1; 10 nucleotides align to TRBD2. J was trimmed by 9 bases and V by 1 base; bases with no gene match: 6. This CDR3 has 15 residues. CDR3 region: CASSLERGGIGEQFF. CDR3 nucleotide sequence: TGTGCCAGCAGTTTAGAGCGGGGGGGCATAGGTGAGCAGTTCTTC.

This clonotype was recorded many times. The rearrangement joins TRBV20-1 to TRBJ2-3; the match to TRBD2 covers 10 bases. The CDR3 length is 18 residues. Germline V gene lookup returns CDR1 DFQATT and CDR2 SNEGSKA (reference sequence). Germline trimming cut 3 bases from V and 2 bases from J; bases unmatched to any gene: 14. CDR3 region: CSASIPSASGRVTDTQYF. The CDR3 DNA is TGCAGTGCTAGTATTCCCTCGGCTAGCGGGAGAGTCACAGATACGCAGTATTTT.

The chain carries TRBV20-1 and TRBJ1-2; D is ambiguous. The ends were cut back, 6 bases at V and 8 bases at J, with 16 bases in the middle. The CDR3 spans 12 residues. From germline, CDR1 is DFQATT and CDR2 SNEGSKA (reference sequence). The CDR3 DNA is TGCAGTGCCCATTCTCCACTCTGGGGCTACACCTTC. It codes for CSAHSPLWGYTF.

At least ten counts were recorded for this clonotype. The gene calls are TRBV5-1 and TRBJ1-1; D perhaps matches TRBD1 (5 bases). V lost 0 bases to trimming and J lost 11 bases, with 11 bases between them. Germline CDR1 reads SGHRS; CDR2 reads YFSETQ. The CDR3 consists of 12 residues. The CDR3 DNA follows: TGCGCCAGCAGCTTGGCCAGAGGGGAGGCTTTCTTT. Protein sequence: CASSLARGEAFF. The full variable domain, completed using reference TRBV5-1 and TRBJ1-1, is KAGVTQTPRYLIKTRGQQVTLSCSPISGHRSVSWYQQTPGQGLQFLFEYFSETQRNKGNFPGRFSGRQFSNSRSEMNVSTLELGDSALYLCASSLARGEAFFGQGTRLTVV.

The rearrangement links TRBV10-3 to TRBJ2-3; 10 bases match TRBD2. Germline CDR1 reads ENHRY; CDR2 reads SYGVKD. CDR3 length equals 15 residues. Unmatched junction bases numbered 3, after V lost 3 bases and J lost 3 bases. This CDR3 is CAISEVAGGTDTQYF. Written as DNA, the CDR3 is TGTGCCATCAGTGAAGTAGCGGGAGGAACAGATACGCAGTATTTT.

This clonotype was detected ten times or more. The chain uses TRBV5-1 and TRBJ2-3; D remains ambiguous. This CDR3 comprises 13 residues. Germline assignment: CDR1 SGHRS and CDR2 YFSETQ. V lost 4 bases, J lost 5 bases, and 11 bases lay in between. CDR3 region: CASSPTYQDTQYF. CDR3 sequence (DNA): TGCGCCAGCAGCCCGACATACCAAGATACGCAGTATTTT.

This clonotype came up many times. This chain links TRBV27 with TRBJ2-2; D is uncertain. Germline V gene data show CDR1 as MNHEY and CDR2 as SMNVEV (reference sequence). This CDR3 is 15 amino acids long. V lost 3 bases, J lost 1 base, and 9 bases lay in between. The DNA for the CDR3 is TGTGCCAGCAGTTTCATGGGCGGGAACACCGGGGAGCTGTTTTTT. Its protein product is CASSFMGGNTGELFF.

Ten or more counts support this clonotype. The V call is TRBV4-2, the J call TRBJ1-4, with D tentatively TRBD1 (5 bases). Germline CDR1 and CDR2: LGHNA and YNFKEQ. This CDR3 region has 15 residues. V gave up 6 bases and J gave up 0 bases, with 11 bases separating them. The DNA for the CDR3 is TGTGCCAGCAGACCCGAGACAGCAACTAATGAAAAACTGTTTTTT. Protein sequence: CASRPETATNEKLFF.

This clonotype was found once. The chain combines TRBV4-3 with TRBJ2-2; TRBD2 matches at 10 bases. This CDR3 contains 17 residues. Trimming took 2 bases from V and 4 from J; bases not matched to a gene: 7. Germline loops: CDR1 LGHNA, CDR2 YSLEER. CDR3: CASSQTIAGGGTGELFF. CDR3 in DNA: TGCGCCAGCAGCCAAACCATAGCGGGAGGCGGCACCGGGGAGCTGTTTTTT.

This clonotype was seen at least ten times. The chain employs TRBV3-1 and TRBJ2-5; 10 nucleotides line up with TRBD2. Losses at the gene ends were 4 bases for V and 2 bases for J; bases not matched to a gene: 13. The CDR3 consists of 18 residues. Germline V gene lookup returns CDR1 LGHDT and CDR2 YNNKEL (reference sequence). CDR3 region: CASSPDEGLAALQETQYF. The CDR3 coding sequence is TGTGCCAGCAGCCCGGATGAAGGACTAGCGGCCCTTCAAGAGACCCAGTACTTC.

This clonotype was detected only a few times. This chain connects TRBV18 to TRBJ1-4; D might be TRBD1 (5 bases). CDR3 length equals 14 residues. From germline, CDR1 is KGHSH and CDR2 LQKENI. V was trimmed by 2 bases and J by 2 bases, leaving 6 bases between them. CDR3: CASSPGGTNEKLFF. CDR3 DNA sequence: TGTGCCAGCTCACCAGGGGGTACTAATGAAAAACTGTTTTTT.

The sample holds many counts of this clonotype. The J gene is TRBJ2-1, the V gene TRBV6-5, with a weak D call TRBD2 (6 bases). Per the germline V gene, CDR1 is MNHEY and CDR2 is SVGAGI. CDR3 size: 16 residues. Trimming took off 0 bases at V and 2 bases at J, with 11 bases between the two ends. The CDR3 reads CASSYSSRDAYNEQFF. The CDR3 DNA follows: TGTGCCAGCAGTTACTCGTCGCGGGACGCCTACAATGAGCAGTTCTTC.

Many counts were recorded for this clonotype. The chain carries TRBV18 and TRBJ2-4, with D possibly being TRBD2 (6 bases). V was trimmed by 2 bases and J by 3 bases, leaving 14 bases between them. This CDR3 contains 16 residues. The germline gives CDR1 KGHSH, CDR2 LQKENI. The CDR3 is CASSPGEALSKNIQYF. The CDR3 coding sequence is TGTGCCAGCTCACCAGGGGAGGCCCTTAGCAAAAACATTCAGTACTTC. The full variable domain, with the rest looked up from reference TRBV18 and TRBJ2-4, is NAGVMQNPRHLVRRRGQEARLRCSPMKGHSHVYWYRQLPEEGLKFMVYLQKENIIDESGMPKERFSAEFPKEGPSILRIQQVVRGDSAAYFCASSPGEALSKNIQYFGAGTRLSVL.

This clonotype was observed many times. The chain joins TRBV7-9 to TRBJ2-7, with D perhaps being TRBD1 or TRBD2 (5 bases each). Between the trimmed V and J ends, which lost 10 bases and 7 bases, there was a span of 23 bases. The CDR3 spans 14 residues. From germline, CDR1 is SEHNR and CDR2 FQNEAQ (reference sequence). The CDR3 reads CAITPPRGGDEQYF. In DNA form, the CDR3 reads TGTGCCATCACCCCCCCGAGGGGTGGTGATGAGCAGTACTTC.

At least ten counts were recorded for this clonotype. The chain carries TRBV7-2 and TRBJ2-7, with D tentatively TRBD2 (6 bases). CDR3 size: 15 residues. The V end lost 3 bases, the J end lost 1 base, and 13 bases lay between the germline ends. In germline, CDR1 is SGHTA, CDR2 FQGNSA. CDR3 sequence reads: CASSFLAGRSYEQYF. CDR3 nucleotide sequence: TGTGCCAGCAGCTTTCTTGCGGGAAGATCCTACGAGCAGTACTTC.

Notes on this clonotype: A read error is possible here, since a much larger clone lies one base away. This likely comes from a read error, as the CDR3 has no conserved phenylalanine or tryptophan at its end. The CDR3 here is CASSQGSSYNEQFS. CDR3 DNA sequence: TGCGCCAGCAGCCAAGGTTCTAGTTACAATGAGCAGTTCTCC. The rearrangement links TRBV4-3 to TRBJ2-1; no clear D gene. Germline-derived CDR1 and CDR2 are LGHNA and YSLEER. This CDR3 spans 14 amino acids. The V and J ends lost 1 base and 4 bases respectively, with 8 bases between them.

This clonotype was detected many times. Here the CDR3 reads CASSADRVDEQFF. CDR3 bases: TGCGCCAGCAGCGCCGACAGGGTCGATGAGCAGTTCTTC. This sequence joins TRBV5-1 and TRBJ2-1; 7 bases map to TRBD1. The V segment lost 4 bases and the J segment 8 bases; nucleotides outside the gene matches: 6. The CDR3 is 13 residues long. The V gene's germline CDR1 is SGHRS and CDR2 YFSETQ.

The table lists this clonotype with many counts. The chain carries TRBV11-1 and TRBJ2-3; the D gene could be TRBD1 or TRBD2 (5 bases each). Germline V gene lookup returns CDR1 SGHAT and CDR2 FQDESV (reference sequence). Trimming cost V 4 bases and J 2 bases, with 22 bases left between them. The CDR3 loop spans 18 amino acids. The CDR3 reads CASSSGEPGPDNTDTQYF. Written as DNA, the CDR3 is TGTGCCAGCAGCTCCGGGGAACCGGGACCGGATAACACAGATACGCAGTATTTT. Full variable domain (remainder filled in from reference TRBV11-1 and TRBJ2-3): EAEVAQSPRYKITEKSQAVAFWCDPISGHATLYWYRQILGQGPELLVQFQDESVVDDSQLPKDRFSAERLKGVDSTLKIQPAELGDSAMYLCASSSGEPGPDNTDTQYFGPGTRLTVL.

This clonotype was observed many times. The rearrangement uses TRBV7-9 and TRBJ2-1; D may be TRBD2 (5 bases). V was trimmed by 4 bases and J by 5 bases, leaving 12 bases between them. This CDR3 contains 14 residues. Germline-derived CDR1 and CDR2 are SEHNR and FQNEAQ (reference sequence). The CDR3 nucleotides are TGTGCCAGCAGCTCGCCAGGACTCAACAATGAGCAGTTCTTC. Its translation: CASSSPGLNNEQFF.

V usage is TRBV21-1 and J usage is TRBJ2-5; the table gives TRBD2 as D, unverified against the DNA. TRBV21-1 is flagged as a pseudogene. The CDR3 has 16 residues. The DNA of the CDR3 is TGTGCCAGCAGCAAAGAGGTAGCGGATTCCCAAGAGACCCAGTACTTC. It yields the protein CASSKEVADSQETQYF.

In this sample, this clonotype turned up many times. This rearrangement joins TRBV7-8 to TRBJ2-7; 9 positions match TRBD1. The CDR3 runs to 18 residues. CDR1 is SGHVS, CDR2 FQNEAQ, per germline. The junction had 13 bases not matched to a gene; V was cut back by 3 bases and J by 1 base. This CDR3 reads CASSFVGTGLSGSYEQYF. The DNA of the CDR3 is TGTGCCAGCAGCTTCGTCGGGACAGGGTTGAGTGGTTCCTACGAGCAGTACTTC.

There are many counts of this clonotype. This chain joins TRBV2 and TRBJ2-5; no clear D gene. CDR3 length: 8 residues. CDR1 is SNHLY, CDR2 FYNNEI, per germline. V shed 3 bases and J shed 13 bases, with 3 bases lying between them. Here the CDR3 DNA reads TGTGCCAGCAGTGAGAGGTACTTC. This encodes CASSERYF.